The clone carrying this T cell receptor beta chain was observed a handful of times. Unique molecular identifiers were incorporated during preparation of the TCRbeta library. MiXCR, applied by TCRdb to the PCR reads, yields one record per CDR3 protein. The sample consists of 600,000 to 700,000 distinct CDR3 sequences, around a sixth of them appearing once. Losses at the gene ends were 0 bases for V and 8 bases for J; bases not matched to a gene: 5. The CDR3 length is 15 residues. Germline CDR1 is SGHRS and CDR2 is YFSETQ. The sample is drawn from a study of T-cell reconstitution after alpha-beta-depleted transplantation in children.

The sequence was obtained from a human donor who donated a stem cell graft to a child with acute myeloid leukemia. Source: PBMCs from the stem cell graft donor, taken from the stem cell graft. V is TRBV5-1 and J is TRBJ1-6; TRBD1 matches 7 bases. The CDR3 region is CASSLGAGGDSPLHF. In DNA, the CDR3 is TGCGCCAGCAGCTTGGGGGCAGGGGGGGATTCACCCCTCCACTTT.